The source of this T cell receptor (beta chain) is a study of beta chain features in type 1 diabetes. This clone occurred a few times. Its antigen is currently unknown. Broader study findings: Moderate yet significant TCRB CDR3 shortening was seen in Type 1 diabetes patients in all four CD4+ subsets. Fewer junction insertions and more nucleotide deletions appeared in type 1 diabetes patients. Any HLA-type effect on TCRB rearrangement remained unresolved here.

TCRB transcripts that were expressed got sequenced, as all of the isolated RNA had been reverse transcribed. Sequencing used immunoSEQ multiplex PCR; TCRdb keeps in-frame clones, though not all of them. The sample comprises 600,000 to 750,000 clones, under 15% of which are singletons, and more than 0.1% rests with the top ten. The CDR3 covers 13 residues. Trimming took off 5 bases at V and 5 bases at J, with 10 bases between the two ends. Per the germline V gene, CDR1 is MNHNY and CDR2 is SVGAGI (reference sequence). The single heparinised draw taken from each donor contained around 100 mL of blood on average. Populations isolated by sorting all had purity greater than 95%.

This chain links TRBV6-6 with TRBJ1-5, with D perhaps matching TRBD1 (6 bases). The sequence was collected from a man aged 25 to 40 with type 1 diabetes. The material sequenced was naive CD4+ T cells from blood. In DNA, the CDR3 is TGTGCCAGCAGTGGACAGACGCATCAGCCCCAGCATTTT. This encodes CASSGQTHQPQHF.